The 27 T cell receptor beta chains given below trace back to one sample, sequenced in a study of blood T cell repertoires in COVID-19. Generated by immunoSEQ multiplex PCR, the TCRdb table keeps only in-frame clones and is missing some. The top ten clones hold around 2.2% of a sample with about 280,000 clones, roughly 87% of them seen once. Sequences were obtained from peripheral blood. The origin of the receptors is a woman aged 45-59 years who had recovered from COVID-19.

The rearrangement uses TRBV27 and TRBJ2-7; 10 bases are shared with TRBD1. In germline, CDR1 is MNHEY, CDR2 SMNVEV (reference sequence). J gave up 1 base and V 5 bases, and 5 bases lay outside the gene matches. This CDR3 comprises 15 residues. The CDR3 nucleotides are TGTGCCAGCAGTAGACAGGGGGCGCTTTCCTACGAGCAGTACTTC. Amino acids: CASSRQGALSYEQYF.

The V call is TRBV9, the J call TRBJ2-3; D is unresolved. Germline CDR1 reads SGDLS; CDR2 reads YYNGEE. The CDR3 totals 13 residues. V was pared by 0 bases and J by 3 bases, with 5 bases between. CDR3 residues: CASSVGPTDTQYF. The CDR3, as DNA: TGTGCCAGCAGCGTAGGGCCTACAGATACGCAGTATTTT.

This clone was recorded once. The V and J genes are TRBV20-1 and TRBJ1-2; D uncertain. This CDR3 has 11 amino acids. CDR1 DFQATT and CDR2 SNEGSKA come from the germline V gene (reference sequence). V lost 4 bases, J lost 6 bases, and 9 bases lay in between. CDR3 loop: CSATGENGYTF. DNA of the CDR3: TGCAGTGCTACTGGTGAGAATGGCTACACCTTC.

The V and J genes are TRBV7-2 and TRBJ2-7, with D maybe TRBD2 (5 bases). The germline V gene has CDR1 SGHTA and CDR2 FQGNSA. Trimming took off 3 bases at V and 2 bases at J, with 14 bases between the two ends. The CDR3 has 15 residues. CDR3 DNA sequence: TGTGCCAGCAGCTTTAACCCGGGAACGGCCTACGAGCAGTACTTC. It codes for CASSFNPGTAYEQYF.

This chain uses TRBV12-3 or TRBV12-4 with TRBJ1-6; D is unresolved. V dropped 3 bases and J dropped 8 bases, with 8 bases sitting between them. The CDR3 is 13 residues long. Here the CDR3 DNA reads TGTGCCAGCAGTTTGCTTCGGGATTCACCCCTCCACTTT. Translating gives CASSLLRDSPLHF.

Notes on this clone: Other DNA sequences from this sample encode an identical CDR3 as well. The gene calls are TRBV9 and TRBJ1-1, with a possible D match to TRBD1 (5 bases). CDR1 SGDLS and CDR2 YYNGEE come from the germline V gene. Trimming stripped 0 bases from V and 8 bases from J, with 8 bases between. The CDR3 loop spans 12 amino acids. The CDR3 nucleotides are TGTGCCAGCAGCGTAGTGGGGGGAGAAGCTTTCTTT. Amino acid sequence: CASSVVGGEAFF.

The rearrangement links TRBV28 to TRBJ1-5; 8 bases match TRBD1. This CDR3 contains 15 residues. V lost 6 bases to trimming and J lost 1 base; unmatched junction nucleotides: 5. Per the germline V gene, CDR1 is MDHEN and CDR2 is SYDVKM. This chain's CDR3 is CASSPDRGSNQPQHF. The CDR3, as DNA: TGTGCCAGCAGCCCCGACAGGGGAAGCAATCAGCCCCAGCATTTT.

The chain recombines TRBV28 with TRBJ2-3; D gene ambiguous. There are 12 residues in the CDR3. The germline V and J ends were trimmed by 4 bases and 8 bases, with 10 bases remaining between them. Germline V lookup: CDR1 MDHEN, CDR2 SYDVKM. The CDR3 DNA sequence: TGTGCCAGCAGTTCTCCCCCAGGTACGCAGTATTTT. Protein: CASSSPPGTQYF.

V gene TRBV30 combines with J gene TRBJ1-4, with TRBD1 matching over 7 bases. There are 14 residues in the CDR3. Germline values: CDR1 GTSNPN, CDR2 SVGIG (reference sequence). V gave up 1 base and J gave up 4 bases; unmatched junction bases: 3. The CDR3 DNA sequence: TGTGCCTGGAGTGCCGGGACAGATAATGAAAAACTGTTTTTT. Protein sequence: CAWSAGTDNEKLFF.

The chain carries TRBV7-9 and TRBJ2-7; D unclear. This CDR3 is built from 13 residues. Trimming took 3 bases from V and 6 from J, leaving 12 bases between them. Germline V gene lookup returns CDR1 SEHNR and CDR2 FQNEAQ (reference sequence). This CDR3 reads CASSFQATVEQYF. The CDR3 DNA follows: TGTGCCAGCAGCTTCCAAGCGACGGTCGAGCAGTACTTC.

The chain recombines TRBV28 with TRBJ1-2; a possible D gene is TRBD1 (6 bases). The germline gives CDR1 MDHEN, CDR2 SYDVKM. V was clipped by 5 bases and J by 5 bases, with 15 bases between them. The CDR3 is 14 residues long. The CDR3 DNA reads as TGTGCCAGCAGTCCGACTTACGGACAGTATGGCTACACCTTC. It translates to CASSPTYGQYGYTF.

V usage is TRBV7-3 and J usage is TRBJ1-1; D is ambiguous. Trimming left V 2 bases short and J 0 bases short, with 10 bases between. CDR3 length equals 15 residues. Germline loops: CDR1 SGHTA, CDR2 FQGTGA. The CDR3 reads CASSLFPDMNTEAFF. DNA for the CDR3: TGTGCCAGCAGCTTATTCCCAGACATGAACACTGAAGCTTTCTTT.

This clone was found a few times. This rearrangement joins TRBV6-6 to TRBJ2-3; 9 positions match TRBD2. CDR1 is MNHNY, CDR2 SVGAGI, per germline (reference sequence). Trimming cost V 10 bases and J 4 bases; bases outside gene matches: 9. The CDR3 extends over 14 amino acids. CDR3 residues: CATRTSESADTQYF. In DNA, the CDR3 is TGTGCCACCAGGACTAGCGAGTCAGCAGATACGCAGTATTTT.

The rearrangement links TRBV30 to TRBJ2-5, with no clear D. The CDR3 has 12 amino acids. The germline gives CDR1 GTSNPN, CDR2 SVGIG (reference sequence). The V gene lost 1 base and the J gene lost 2 bases, with 5 bases spanning the gap. The CDR3 DNA follows: TGTGCCTGGAGTGGTCTTCAAGAGACCCAGTACTTC. Translating gives CAWSGLQETQYF.

The chain recombines TRBV9 with TRBJ2-1; maybe TRBD2 (6 bases). Germline lookup yields CDR1 SGDLS and CDR2 YYNGEE. This CDR3 is built from 18 residues. Trimming took off 1 base at V and 5 bases at J, with 22 bases between the two ends. This chain's CDR3 is CASSVRGGAGGIHNEQFF. CDR3 nucleotide sequence: TGTGCCAGCAGCGTACGCGGAGGGGCCGGTGGTATCCACAATGAGCAGTTCTTC. The complete variable domain, with remaining parts taken from reference TRBV9 and TRBJ2-1, reads DSGVTQTPKHLITATGQRVTLRCSPRSGDLSVYWYQQSLDQGLQFLIQYYNGEERAKGNILERFSAQQFPDLHSELNLSSLELGDSALYFCASSVRGGAGGIHNEQFFGPGTRLTVL.

This clone was observed a handful of times. The rearrangement joins TRBV6-5 to TRBJ2-1, with 7 nucleotides matching TRBD2. Germline CDR1 is MNHEY and CDR2 is SVGAGI. V lost 8 bases, J lost 3 bases, and 7 bases stayed unmatched. The CDR3 spans 14 residues. The CDR3 bases are TGTGCCAGCGGGGGGGTCAGCCTCTACAATGAGCAGTTCTTC. Translating it yields CASGGVSLYNEQFF.

Only one count was recorded for this clone. The V call is TRBV7-6, the J call TRBJ2-1, with 9 bases fitting TRBD1. Germline V gene sequence: CDR1 SGHVS, CDR2 FNYEAQ. The CDR3 is made up of 17 amino acids. Trimming cost V 5 bases and J 1 base; bases outside gene matches: 9. The CDR3 DNA reads TGTGCCAGCAGCCTCCCCCCGACAGGGGGGTCCTACAATGAGCAGTTCTTC. Translated: CASSLPPTGGSYNEQFF.

A note on this clone: At one boundary the junction diverges from the germline segment, which might be a read error. The gene calls are TRBV3-1 (or the pseudogene TRBV3-2) and TRBJ1-1; D unclear. Germline V gene sequence: CDR1 LGHDT, CDR2 YNNKEL (reference sequence). The CDR3 has 11 amino acids. The DNA of the CDR3 is TGTGCCAGCAGCTCCCTAGTTGAAACTTTCTTT. Translated: CASSSLVETFF.

This chain connects TRBV27 to TRBJ1-1, with unresolved D. The CDR3 spans 13 residues. The germline V gene encodes CDR1 MNHEY and CDR2 SMNVEV (reference sequence). The germline V and J ends were trimmed by 1 base and 4 bases, with 7 bases remaining between them. Written as DNA, the CDR3 is TGTGCCAGCAGTTTATGGCCGGGCACTGAAGCTTTCTTT. Its protein product is CASSLWPGTEAFF.

The count of this clone is one. This chain joins TRBV7-2 and TRBJ2-1; a possible D gene is TRBD2 (5 bases). The CDR3 is 16 residues long. The germline V gene encodes CDR1 SGHTA and CDR2 FQGNSA. V lost 3 bases, J lost 8 bases, and 20 bases lay in between. The CDR3 loop reads CASSFGLRNRAHEQFF. CDR3 DNA: TGTGCCAGCAGCTTTGGACTCCGCAATCGTGCCCATGAGCAGTTCTTC.

This rearrangement joins TRBV5-4 to TRBJ2-5; 11 bases map to TRBD2. Trimming cost V 2 bases and J 5 bases; bases outside gene matches: 5. From germline, CDR1 is SGHNT and CDR2 YYREEE (reference sequence). The CDR3 is 15 residues long. Here the CDR3 reads CASSFPSGGLETQYF. CDR3 bases: TGTGCCAGCAGCTTTCCTAGCGGGGGGTTGGAGACCCAGTACTTC.

The CDR3 protein is CASREQGVDGYTF. CDR3 sequence (DNA): TGTGCCAGCAGAGAACAGGGGGTAGATGGCTACACCTTC. The V gene is TRBV12-3 or TRBV12-4, the J gene TRBJ1-2, with TRBD1 matching 8 bases. After removal of 6 bases from V and 6 bases from J, the junction contained 6 bases not matched to a gene. The CDR3 length is 13 residues.

CDR3 amino acids: CASRGTGNTEAFF. In DNA, the CDR3 is TGTGCCAGCAGGGGGACAGGCAACACTGAAGCTTTCTTT. This rearrangement joins TRBV6-5 to TRBJ1-1; 8 nucleotides match TRBD1. V lost 6 bases, J lost 2 bases, and 2 bases stayed unmatched. The CDR3 has 13 amino acids. In germline, CDR1 is MNHEY, CDR2 SVGAGI.

The chain combines TRBV25-1 with TRBJ2-3; 8 positions agree with TRBD2. CDR1 and CDR2 from the germline V gene are MGHDK and SYGVNS. V dropped 8 bases and J dropped 4; count of bases not matched to a gene: 8. The CDR3 extends over 14 amino acids. The CDR3 nucleotides are TGTGCCAGCCGGAGCGGGGGCTCGGCAGATACGCAGTATTTT. Translating gives CASRSGGSADTQYF.

The chain combines TRBV7-6 with TRBJ2-7, with D possibly matching TRBD2 (6 bases). This CDR3 has 15 amino acids. Germline V gene data show CDR1 as SGHVS and CDR2 as FNYEAQ. With 2 bases removed from V and 0 bases from J, the gap between germline ends came to 11 bases. CDR3 in DNA: TGTGCCAGCAGCTTATCTAGCGCGAGCTCCTACGAGCAGTACTTC. Translation gives CASSLSSASSYEQYF.

The V call is TRBV7-2, the J call TRBJ1-1; TRBD1 might be the D (5 bases). Germline values: CDR1 SGHTA, CDR2 FQGNSA. CDR3 length: 15 amino acids. The germline V and J ends were trimmed by 1 base and 2 bases, with 11 bases remaining between them. CDR3 nucleotide sequence: TGTGCCAGCAGCTTAGATACAGGTGATAACACTGAAGCTTTCTTT. Protein sequence: CASSLDTGDNTEAFF. The complete variable domain, with remaining parts taken from reference TRBV7-2 and TRBJ1-1, reads GAGVSQSPSNKVTEKGKDVELRCDPISGHTALYWYRQSLGQGLEFLIYFQGNSAPDKSGLPSDRFSAERTGGSVSTLTIQRTQQEDSAVYLCASSLDTGDNTEAFFGQGTRLTVV.

V gene TRBV7-6 combines with J gene TRBJ2-7, with no clear D. V shed 3 bases and J shed 0 bases, with 6 bases lying between them. CDR1 and CDR2 from the germline V gene are SGHVS and FNYEAQ. The CDR3 is 13 residues long. The CDR3 spells CASSLGNSYEQYF. The CDR3, as DNA: TGTGCCAGCAGCTTGGGCAACTCCTACGAGCAGTACTTC.